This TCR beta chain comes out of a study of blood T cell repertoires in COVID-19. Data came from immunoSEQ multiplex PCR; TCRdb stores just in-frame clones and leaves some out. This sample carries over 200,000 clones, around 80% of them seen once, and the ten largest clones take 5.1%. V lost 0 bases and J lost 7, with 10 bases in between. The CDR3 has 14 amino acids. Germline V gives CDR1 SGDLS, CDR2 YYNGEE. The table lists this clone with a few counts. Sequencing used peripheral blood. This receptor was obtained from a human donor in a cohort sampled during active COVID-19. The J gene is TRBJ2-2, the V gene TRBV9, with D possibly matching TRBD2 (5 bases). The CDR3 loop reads CASSVARRGGELFF. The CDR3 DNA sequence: TGTGCCAGCAGCGTAGCTCGCCGGGGCGGGGAGCTGTTTTTT.